This T cell receptor beta chain was identified during a study of regulatory T cells in long-lasting Graves disease (dated by TCRdb to the early 2020s). With regard to the full study: Persistent Graves' disease was defined as persistently positive TSH receptor autoantibodies together with antithyroid drug treatment for over 5 years. The study was conducted in China and was registered as a clinical trial. In the clinical cohort, patients with persistent Graves' disease had used antithyroid drugs for an average of about 10.3 years. This study used TCR sequencing and RNA sequencing of peripheral blood to compare persistent Graves' disease patients against newly diagnosed Graves' disease patients. A total of about 35 samples underwent TCR sequencing, from about 13 patients with persistent Graves' disease and some 20 patients with newly diagnosed Graves' disease.

This specimen's time point label, interpreted: persistent/refractory GD, antithyroid drugs over 5 years with positive TRAb. RNA was extracted from PBMCs in TRIzol for both TCR sequencing and RNA sequencing. The diagnosis of Graves' disease was made according to American Thyroid Association guidelines. The patients came from an endocrinology department in Xi'an, China. From each patient, 7.5 to 9.5 milliliters of peripheral blood was collected into an EDTA anticoagulant tube. Ficoll Paque Plus density gradient separation was used to isolate PBMCs, and no further T cell sorting was done. An Agilent 2100 Bioanalyzer and agarose gel were used to check RNA quality, and a NanoDrop 2000 was used to measure RNA concentration. Broader findings and caveats from the paper: As a limitation, the authors acknowledged that the small sample size may reduce accuracy. Persistent patients shared more public clonotypes among themselves (around 3,000) than newly diagnosed patients did (over 950). Sequencing and analysis were restricted to the TCR beta chain. Persistent disease showed preferential use of TRBV28, TRBJ1-2 and TRBJ2-5, whereas newly diagnosed disease favored TRBV20-1 and TRBJ2-1. Persistent Graves' disease patients showed lower TCR Shannon entropy and fewer highly expanded clones than newly diagnosed patients, suggesting clonal expansion. Because the primary lesion, thyroid tissue, could not be accessed, the study looked at peripheral blood alone.

CDR1 MNHGY and CDR2 SVAAGI are derived from the germline V gene. The CDR3 has 16 amino acids, counting the end cysteine and phenylalanine. Just the 48-base CDR3 DNA is kept, in frame starting at base 1. V is cut back by 2 bases and J by 0 bases, with 2 bases in the junction unmatched. The library was obtained by multiplex PCR. Data came from an Illumina HiSeq 4000. To build TCR beta libraries, CDR3 regions were amplified by Arm-PCR using iRepertoire HTBI primers. Gel purification was performed on PCR products prior to sequencing. For the original study's pipeline: A total of around 59 TRBV and 14 TRBJ segments were identified across samples and were used for gene usage analysis of CDR3 amino acid clonotypes. Filtered high-quality paired reads were merged into contigs using COPE and FqMerger. BLAST was used to align contigs to the IMGT TRBV, TRBD and TRBJ reference genes, and CDR3 was defined following IMGT. Any clonotype with a frequency above 0.1% was classified as a highly expanded clone. Shannon entropy served as the measure of repertoire diversity, while the Gini coefficient captured V-J evenness. Clonotypes shared by more than one individual were considered public. The public reads were run again by TCRdb, first through fastp at Q25 and then through MiXCR, and only productive beta chains were kept. Each entry is one CDR3 protein sequence, shown with its most common DNA and genes. The V and J calls shown here were made by TCRdb, not taken from the authors' results. Present in this sample are roughly 450,000 distinct CDR3 sequences, less than 25% of which were seen just once. Roughly 8% of the sample lies in the top ten.

Notes on this clonotype: What antigen it recognizes has not been identified. It has no much larger one-base neighbor in the sample; base qualities were not kept.

The sequencing used peripheral blood mononuclear cells (PBMCs), collected when the disease was refractory, from a patient treated with antithyroid drugs. The sequence was collected from a female donor with Graves disease. The rearrangement joined TRBV6-9 to TRBJ2-2; 8 central bases correspond to TRBD1. The sequenced DNA is TGTGCCAGCAGTTATCCGGACAGGGCGAACACCGGGGAGCTGTTTTTT. It encodes CASSYPDRANTGELFF.